What follows describes a single TCR beta chain. This entry belongs to a study of T cells after yellow fever vaccination. Between the trimmed V and J ends, which lost 2 bases and 7 bases, there was a span of 6 bases. The CDR3 length is 12 residues. The germline V gene has CDR1 SEHNR and CDR2 FQNEAQ (reference sequence). TCRdb re-called the 5' RACE reads with MiXCR, one entry per CDR3 protein. The sample has 550,000 to 750,000 distinct CDR3 sequences; less than 15% are singletons. Sequences were derived from PBMCs, sampled on the day of the yellow fever booster vaccination. This TCR was sampled from a man aged 30 to 39 who received the YFV17D yellow fever vaccine. The rearrangement links TRBV7-9 to TRBJ2-1; D ambiguous. The CDR3 sequence: CASSLSVNEQFF. DNA of the CDR3: TGTGCCAGCAGCTTATCTGTTAATGAGCAGTTCTTC.